The 21 T cell receptor beta chains below come from one sample, sequenced in a study of blood T cell repertoires in COVID-19. Sequenced by immunoSEQ multiplex PCR; TCRdb stores in-frame clones only, minus some. The sample has 150,000 to 200,000 clones, about 75% seen once. The material sequenced was peripheral blood. These receptors came from a woman aged 70-85 years with acute or convalescent COVID-19.

A few counts support this clone. The genes are TRBV23-1 and TRBJ2-7; D might be TRBD2 (5 bases). TRBV23-1 is identified as an open reading frame with a role that is uncertain. The CDR3 covers 17 residues. Trimming removed 2 bases at V and 9 bases at J, with 26 bases between. The CDR3 spells CASSQPCPEGLVSGQYF. The CDR3 bases are TGCGCCAGCAGTCAACCTTGCCCCGAGGGTCTTGTAAGTGGGCAGTACTTC.

The V call is TRBV5-4, the J call TRBJ2-7; no clear D. The CDR3 runs 15 residues. Trimming pared 2 bases from V and 4 bases from J, leaving 16 bases between. Germline loops: CDR1 SGHNT, CDR2 YYREEE (reference sequence). Here the CDR3 DNA reads TGTGCCAGCAGCTTTTATGTCGGATCAGGTTACGAGCAGTACTTC. This encodes CASSFYVGSGYEQYF.

Of note for this clone: Other DNA sequences in the same sample also yield this CDR3. J is TRBJ1-2 and V is TRBV7-9; perhaps TRBD1 as D (6 bases). CDR1 is SEHNR and CDR2 is FQNEAQ in the germline V gene (reference sequence). The CDR3 is 13 amino acids. V was cut by 3 bases and J by 3 bases, with 8 bases left in between. CDR3 protein: CASSLAGDYGYTF. DNA for the CDR3: TGTGCCAGCAGCTTGGCAGGGGACTATGGCTACACCTTC.

The V and J genes are TRBV14 and TRBJ2-7, with TRBD2 identical over 8 bases. The CDR3 sequence is 14 residues long. V lost 1 base to trimming and J lost 4 bases; unmatched junction nucleotides: 3. Germline V gene lookup returns CDR1 SGHDN and CDR2 FVKESK. This CDR3 reads CASSQGGGRYEQYF. CDR3 DNA: TGTGCCAGCAGCCAAGGAGGCGGGAGGTACGAGCAGTACTTC.

This clone was seen only a few times. The chain couples TRBV19 to TRBJ1-5; perhaps TRBD1 as D (5 bases). The CDR3 is 15 residues long. Germline CDR1 and CDR2: LNHDA and SQIVND (reference sequence). With 1 base removed from V and 4 bases from J, the gap between germline ends came to 11 bases. The CDR3 DNA sequence: TGTGCCAGTAGTATAGGGCGACAGCCTAATCAGCCCCAGCATTTT. Amino acids: CASSIGRQPNQPQHF.

The chain recombines TRBV19 with TRBJ1-2; tentatively, D is TRBD1 (6 bases). The V gene lost 5 bases and the J gene lost 6 bases, with 19 bases spanning the gap. The CDR3 contains 15 residues. Per germline, CDR1 LNHDA and CDR2 SQIVND (reference sequence). The CDR3 region has the DNA TGTGCCAGTAGTTACCGACAGGATAGGGGCGATGGCTACACCTTC. Protein product: CASSYRQDRGDGYTF.

J is TRBJ2-1 and V is TRBV27, with TRBD2 matching over 7 bases. CDR1 and CDR2 from the germline V gene are MNHEY and SMNVEV (reference sequence). The length of the CDR3 is 20 residues. The V and J ends lost 6 bases and 3 bases, in that order; junction bases with no gene match: 23. CDR3 in DNA: TGTGCCAGCAGCCCTCTCGCTGGCGGGAGTCTTCCCCCTTACTACAATGAGCAGTTCTTC. Its protein is CASSPLAGGSLPPYYNEQFF.

The rearrangement uses TRBV5-1 and TRBJ2-5; a possible D gene is TRBD2 (5 bases). CDR1 SGHRS and CDR2 YFSETQ come from the germline V gene. The length of the CDR3 is 14 residues. V was clipped by 4 bases and J by 1 base, with 11 bases between them. The CDR3 here is CASSGELVQETQYF. CDR3 coding DNA: TGCGCCAGCAGCGGGGAGCTGGTCCAAGAGACCCAGTACTTC.

The CDR3 coding sequence is TGTGCCAGCAGCTTAGATCGGTTGGGACTTCAGTTCTTC. Residues: CASSLDRLGLQFF. The chain carries TRBV11-3 and TRBJ2-1; D perhaps matches TRBD2 (6 bases). Trimming stripped 0 bases from V and 13 bases from J, with 13 bases between. The length of the CDR3 is 13 residues. CDR1 SGHNT and CDR2 YENEEA come from the germline V gene.

The chain links TRBV7-5 to TRBJ2-7; the table's TRBD1 call for D was not verified on the DNA. TRBV7-5 is a listed pseudogene. The CDR3 has 19 amino acids. In DNA, the CDR3 is TGTGCCAGAAGCTTAGTCGGGACAGGGGGCCCAGCCACTATCGGGGAGCAGTACTTC. Translating gives CARSLVGTGGPATIGEQYF.

J is TRBJ2-1 and V is TRBV13, with 7 bases lining up with TRBD2. Per the germline V gene, CDR1 is PRHDT and CDR2 is FYEKMQ (reference sequence). Germline trimming cut 1 base from V and 6 bases from J; bases unmatched to any gene: 6. CDR3 size: 15 residues. The CDR3 spells CASSLVASGSNEQFF. CDR3 DNA: TGTGCCAGCAGCTTAGTGGCTAGCGGATCCAATGAGCAGTTCTTC.

This rearrangement joins TRBV5-1 to TRBJ1-4; 8 nucleotides match TRBD1. CDR3 size: 15 residues. The ends lost 3 bases at V and 7 bases at J; junction bases unmatched: 8. CDR1 and CDR2 from the germline V gene are SGHRS and YFSETQ. The CDR3 DNA sequence: TGCGCCAGCAGCTCGTCGGACAGGGAATTTGAAAAACTGTTTTTT. Protein product: CASSSSDREFEKLFF.

The rearrangement uses TRBV24-1 and TRBJ1-1, with 7 nucleotides matching TRBD1. V trimming: 2 bases; J trimming: 5 bases; junction bases outside the gene matches: 10. The CDR3 totals 16 residues. The germline gives CDR1 KGHDR, CDR2 SFDVKD. The CDR3 region is CATSDSPPGGPTEAFF. CDR3 bases: TGTGCCACCAGTGATTCCCCCCCAGGGGGTCCGACTGAAGCTTTCTTT.

The genes are TRBV3-1 (or the pseudogene TRBV3-2) and TRBJ1-3; no firm D call. Per germline, CDR1 LGHDT and CDR2 YNNKEL (reference sequence). There are 12 residues in the CDR3. The V and J ends lost 3 bases and 4 bases respectively, with 4 bases between them. The CDR3 DNA follows: TGTGCCAGCAGCCAGAGAGGAAACACCATATATTTT. Translated: CASSQRGNTIYF.

The chain combines TRBV30 with TRBJ1-3, with D hard to call. The CDR3 runs to 13 residues. Germline loops: CDR1 GTSNPN, CDR2 SVGIG (reference sequence). V was pared by 5 bases and J by 0 bases, with 8 bases between. The CDR3 DNA reads as TGTGCCTGGTCGAGGTTCTCTGGAAACACCATATATTTT. This encodes CAWSRFSGNTIYF.

The chain joins TRBV19 to TRBJ2-7, with 13 bases lining up with TRBD2. From germline, CDR1 is LNHDA and CDR2 SQIVND (reference sequence). Unmatched junction bases numbered 5, after V lost 6 bases and J lost 6 bases. The CDR3 sequence is 14 residues long. The CDR3 reads CASRETSGRPEQYF. CDR3 bases: TGTGCCAGTAGGGAGACTAGCGGGAGGCCCGAGCAGTACTTC.

The chain carries TRBV10-1 and TRBJ2-1; 12 nucleotides align to TRBD2. V lost 4 bases to trimming and J lost 6 bases; unmatched junction nucleotides: 7. CDR3 length: 16 residues. CDR1 and CDR2 from the germline V gene are WNHNN and SYGVQD (reference sequence). The CDR3 sequence: CASSALTSGRFNEQFF. The CDR3 coding sequence is TGCGCCAGCAGTGCCCTTACTAGCGGGAGGTTCAATGAGCAGTTCTTC.

The genes are TRBV19 and TRBJ1-2; tentative D call: TRBD1 (6 bases). The CDR3 runs 15 residues. The germline V gene has CDR1 LNHDA and CDR2 SQIVND (reference sequence). Deletions cut 4 bases from V and 0 bases from J, with 12 bases between. For the CDR3, the DNA is TGTGCCAGTAGTAGGCTGGACAGCCCTAACTATGGCTACACCTTC. As protein: CASSRLDSPNYGYTF. The whole variable domain, remainder taken from reference TRBV19 and TRBJ1-2, is DGGITQSPKYLFRKEGQNVTLSCEQNLNHDAMYWYRQDPGQGLRLIYYSQIVNDFQKGDIAEGYSVSREKKESFPLTVTSAQKNPTAFYLCASSRLDSPNYGYTFGSGTRLTVV.

The chain recombines TRBV19 with TRBJ2-1; 9 bases match TRBD2. This CDR3 comprises 14 residues. The V gene's germline CDR1 is LNHDA and CDR2 SQIVND (reference sequence). J lost 8 bases, V lost 4 bases, and 6 bases had no gene match. CDR3: CASSTVAGVDEQFF. The CDR3 DNA sequence: TGTGCCAGTAGTACCGTAGCGGGAGTCGATGAGCAGTTCTTC.

Here the CDR3 DNA reads TGTGCCAGCAGCACGACTAGCGCGTCCGGGGAGCTGTTTTTT. It codes for CASSTTSASGELFF. The chain carries TRBV7-3 and TRBJ2-2, with 8 bases matching TRBD2. The V gene end was trimmed by 5 bases and the J gene end by 6 bases; junction bases not matched to a gene: 5. Germline lookup yields CDR1 SGHTA and CDR2 FQGTGA. This CDR3 spans 14 amino acids.

The chain has TRBV19 and TRBJ1-5; 8 bases align to TRBD1. Germline V gene data show CDR1 as LNHDA and CDR2 as SQIVND (reference sequence). The V and J ends lost 7 bases and 4 bases, in that order; junction bases with no gene match: 9. CDR3 length: 15 residues. CDR3 sequence: CASKPNGQGNQPQHF. CDR3 sequence (DNA): TGTGCCAGTAAACCGAACGGACAGGGAAATCAGCCCCAGCATTTT. Full variable domain (remainder filled in from reference TRBV19 and TRBJ1-5): DGGITQSPKYLFRKEGQNVTLSCEQNLNHDAMYWYRQDPGQGLRLIYYSQIVNDFQKGDIAEGYSVSREKKESFPLTVTSAQKNPTAFYLCASKPNGQGNQPQHFGDGTRLSIL.